Each of the 13 T cell receptor beta chains below was sequenced from the same sample in a study of human T cells and chemical hapten exposure. Each CDR3 protein is one row after TCRdb ran MiXCR on the RACE reads. The sample includes about 69,000 distinct CDR3 sequences, about 9.4% of them seen just once. Time point of the sample: patch test 2, 6 weeks after DPC sensitization. Treatment indicated: therapeutic diphenylcyclopropenone sensitization with weekly scalp DPC. The sample consisted of whole blood, taken in connection with sensitization to the hapten diphenylcyclopropenone (DPC). The receptor set was obtained from a woman in her 50s with alopecia areata. Some clones in this sample may be carry-over from other donors' samples.

The table lists this clonotype with many counts. The CDR3: CASSSSGLAGEQYF. CDR3 coding DNA: TGTGCCAGCAGTTCCTCCGGACTAGCGGGAGAGCAGTACTTC. V and J are TRBV27 and TRBJ2-7; 12 bases line up with TRBD2. CDR3 length: 14 residues. Germline assignment: CDR1 MNHEY and CDR2 SMNVEV (reference sequence). With 4 bases clipped from V and 7 bases from J, the junction kept 5 bases outside the gene matches.

This clonotype has a handful of counts. The junction departs from the called germline gene at one end, perhaps through a read error. The chain couples TRBV18 to TRBJ2-2; 9 bases fit TRBD2. The CDR3 covers 17 residues. The germline CDR1 and CDR2 sequences are KGHSH and LQKENI. The chain's CDR3 is CASSAPLAGPYTGELFF. In nucleotides, the CDR3 is TGTGCCAGCTCAGCACCTCTAGCGGGGCCTTACACCGGGGAGCTGTTTTTT.

This clonotype was recorded many times. This chain connects TRBV7-2 to TRBJ2-1; D possibly corresponds to TRBD2 (5 bases). The germline CDR1 and CDR2 sequences are SGHTA and FQGNSA. CDR3 length equals 17 residues. Trimming left V 2 bases short and J 2 bases short, with 16 bases between. This CDR3 is CASSLRASTEAYNEQFF. The CDR3 bases are TGTGCCAGCAGCTTACGTGCCTCTACGGAGGCCTACAATGAGCAGTTCTTC. The whole variable domain, remainder taken from reference TRBV7-2 and TRBJ2-1, is GAGVSQSPSNKVTEKGKDVELRCDPISGHTALYWYRQSLGQGLEFLIYFQGNSAPDKSGLPSDRFSAERTGGSVSTLTIQRTQQEDSAVYLCASSLRASTEAYNEQFFGPGTRLTVL.

Details on this clonotype: A much larger clone is a single base away; this may be a read error. The chain has TRBV7-9 and TRBJ2-7; no firm D call. This CDR3 is built from 14 residues. Looked up from germline, CDR1 is SEHNR and CDR2 is FQNEAQ (reference sequence). The V end was cut by 3 bases, the J end by 6 bases, with 15 bases between. The CDR3 bases are TGTGCCAGCAGCTTCGGCAGCCATGTCAGCGAGCAGTACTTC. Encoded protein: CASSFGSHVSEQYF.

This clonotype came up many times. The chain uses TRBV11-2 and TRBJ1-6; D unresolved. The CDR3 runs to 14 residues. The V gene lost 3 bases and the J gene lost 6 bases, with 9 bases spanning the gap. Per germline, CDR1 SGHAT and CDR2 FQNNGV. The CDR3 is CASSFGRSNSPLHF. The CDR3 coding sequence is TGTGCCAGCAGCTTTGGGCGTTCTAATTCACCCCTCCACTTT.

This clonotype was seen many times. This chain links TRBV10-2 with TRBJ2-5; the D gene is possibly TRBD2 (6 bases). Germline V gene data show CDR1 as WSHSY and CDR2 as SAAADI. Trimming pared 6 bases from V and 1 base from J, leaving 9 bases between. This CDR3 is 13 amino acids long. CDR3 nucleotide sequence: TGCGCCAGCAGGGGACTGATCCAAGAGACCCAGTACTTC. Residues: CASRGLIQETQYF.

This clonotype was recorded many times. The rearrangement uses TRBV27 and TRBJ2-1, with no clear D. V shed 6 bases and J shed 4 bases, with 13 bases lying between them. The CDR3 is made up of 14 amino acids. Germline-derived CDR1 and CDR2 are MNHEY and SMNVEV (reference sequence). CDR3 DNA: TGTGCCAGCAGACCCCCTAACTGGTACAATGAGCAGTTCTTC. Amino acid sequence: CASRPPNWYNEQFF.

This clonotype has at least ten counts. The chain is built from TRBV2 and TRBJ1-2, with D possibly being TRBD1 (5 bases). Trimming removed 8 bases from V and 2 bases from J, with 9 bases in between. This CDR3 contains 12 residues. Germline V gene data show CDR1 as SNHLY and CDR2 as FYNNEI. The CDR3 bases are TGTGCCAGCCTGGGACGAAACTATGGCTACACCTTC. As protein: CASLGRNYGYTF. Full variable domain (rest looked up from reference TRBV2 and TRBJ1-2): EPEVTQTPSHQVTQMGQEVILRCVPISNHLYFYWYRQILGQKVEFLVSFYNNEISEKSEIFDDQFSVERPDGSNFTLKIRSTKLEDSAMYFCASLGRNYGYTFGSGTRLTVV.

This clonotype occurred many times. This rearrangement joins TRBV7-2 to TRBJ2-7; 13 bases match TRBD2. Germline-derived CDR1 and CDR2 are SGHTA and FQGNSA. Germline trimming cut 3 bases from V and 12 bases from J; bases unmatched to any gene: 11. The CDR3 is 15 residues long. CDR3 amino acids: CASSLKRTGTSGTYF. CDR3 bases: TGTGCCAGCAGCTTGAAACGGACCGGGACTAGCGGGACGTACTTC.

In this sample, this clonotype turned up a few times. The chain carries TRBV20-1 and TRBJ2-1, with 12 bases identical to TRBD2. CDR1 and CDR2 (germline): DFQATT, SNEGSKA (reference sequence). The CDR3 covers 17 residues. Losses at the gene ends were 1 base for V and 4 bases for J; bases not matched to a gene: 8. DNA for the CDR3: TGCAGTGCTAGAGGAGGACTAGCGGGGTCGTATTACAATGAGCAGTTCTTC. Translation: CSARGGLAGSYYNEQFF.

This clonotype was recorded at least ten times. The chain couples TRBV18 to TRBJ2-7; 7 nucleotides match TRBD2. Germline V gene data show CDR1 as KGHSH and CDR2 as LQKENI. Trimming removed 2 bases from V and 6 bases from J; junction bases left unmatched: 4. The CDR3 is made up of 13 amino acids. The CDR3 is CASSPGSGGEQYF. The DNA of the CDR3 is TGTGCCAGCTCACCAGGTTCGGGGGGCGAGCAGTACTTC.

This clonotype appeared a few times. The chain combines TRBV19 with TRBJ2-3; 11 bases fit TRBD2. The CDR3 contains 16 residues. V dropped 5 bases and J dropped 0; count of bases not matched to a gene: 4. In germline, CDR1 is LNHDA, CDR2 SQIVND (reference sequence). CDR3 amino acids: CASSPRLAGSTDTQYF. The CDR3 DNA is TGTGCCAGTAGTCCAAGACTAGCGGGAAGCACAGATACGCAGTATTTT.

There are many counts of this clonotype. The chain is built from TRBV7-9 and TRBJ2-7, with D possibly matching TRBD2 (5 bases). The CDR3 totals 14 residues. From germline, CDR1 is SEHNR and CDR2 FQNEAQ (reference sequence). The ends were cut back, 5 bases at V and 2 bases at J, with 13 bases in the middle. CDR3 amino acids: CASSPYGGPYEQYF. CDR3 nucleotide sequence: TGTGCCAGCAGCCCTTATGGAGGACCCTACGAGCAGTACTTC.